This TCR beta chain was captured by sequencing in a study of T cells expressing NK-cell markers. The overall study: With respect to HCMV, most of the eight sequenced donors were seropositive, and one was seronegative.

CDR1 and CDR2 from the germline V gene are MDHEN and SYDVKM. There are 11 residues in the CDR3. In generating TCR beta cDNA, 5'RACE template switching with UMIs was used. Reprocessing the 5' RACE reads, TCRdb reports a single entry for every CDR3 protein and omits DNA. This sample's table has 250,000 to 300,000 distinct CDR3 sequences. Sequencing input: blood T cells: a sorted CD56 or NKG2C T cell subset, CD4+ or CD8+ T cells, or bulk PBMC T cells (not recorded which). This chain links TRBV28 with TRBJ2-1. The TCR sequence derives from a man aged 18 to 35 in good health. Here the CDR3 reads CASTGEDEQFF.